The 21 T cell receptor beta chains below come from one sample, sequenced in a study of OX40 agonist ivuxolimab in advanced cancers. Sequenced by immunoSEQ multiplex PCR; TCRdb stores in-frame clones only, minus some. The sample holds tens of thousands of clones, 84% seen once. The sequencing used CD4+ or CD8+ T cells sorted from blood, collected in a trial of the OX40 agonist ivuxolimab. The source of these receptors is an adult with an advanced solid tumor such as melanoma, head and neck, liver or kidney cancer.

The chain couples TRBV5-6 to TRBJ1-5; no firm D call. This CDR3 is 13 amino acids long. V lost 1 base and J lost 4, with 6 bases in between. Germline V gene sequence: CDR1 SGHDT, CDR2 YYEEEE. The CDR3 nucleotides read TGTGCCAGCAGCTTGCTAGTGAATCAGCCCCAGCATTTT. As protein: CASSLLVNQPQHF.

The chain has TRBV28 and TRBJ1-2; D gene unclear. Trimming took off 3 bases at V and 2 bases at J, with 1 base between the two ends. The CDR3 spans 11 residues. CDR1 MDHEN and CDR2 SYDVKM come from the germline V gene. CDR3: CASSLNYGYTF. The CDR3 bases are TGTGCCAGCAGTTTGAACTATGGCTACACCTTC.

This chain connects TRBV5-1 to TRBJ2-1; D gene uncertain. Germline CDR1 and CDR2: SGHRS and YFSETQ. Trimming removed 1 base at V and 0 bases at J, with 14 bases between. The CDR3 is made up of 17 amino acids. CDR3 bases: TGCGCCAGCAGCTTGCCCCGCTTGGTGAGCTCCTACAATGAGCAGTTCTTC. This sequence encodes CASSLPRLVSSYNEQFF.

This clone was seen a single time. The V and J genes are TRBV6-1 and TRBJ1-4; 7 bases line up with TRBD1. The V gene end was trimmed by 5 bases and the J gene end by 5 bases; junction bases not matched to a gene: 5. The CDR3 contains 14 residues. CDR1 and CDR2 from the germline V gene are MNHNS and SASEGT. The CDR3 nucleotides are TGTGCCAGCAGTCCGGACAGGAGGAATGAAAAACTGTTTTTT. Translation gives CASSPDRRNEKLFF.

V gene TRBV5-8 combines with J gene TRBJ2-1; D call uncertain. The V end lost 4 bases, the J end lost 5 bases, and 13 bases lay between the germline ends. CDR1 SGHTS and CDR2 YDEGEE come from the germline V gene. The CDR3 has 14 residues. CDR3 sequence (DNA): TGTGCCAGCAGCCTGCAGTTGACCGACAATGAGCAGTTCTTC. Translating gives CASSLQLTDNEQFF.

This chain joins TRBV5-6 and TRBJ1-2; 7 bases fit TRBD1. Germline CDR1 and CDR2: SGHDT and YYEEEE. The CDR3 runs 15 residues. The V and J ends lost 0 bases and 4 bases, in that order; junction bases with no gene match: 6. Here the CDR3 reads CASSLEQGGSYGYTF. In DNA form, the CDR3 reads TGTGCCAGCAGCTTGGAGCAGGGGGGTAGCTATGGCTACACCTTC.

V is TRBV5-5 and J is TRBJ2-3, with 9 bases fitting TRBD2. V lost 4 bases and J lost 5; bases outside the gene matches: 5. Germline assignment: CDR1 SGHKS and CDR2 YYEKEE (reference sequence). CDR3 size: 14 residues. The CDR3 DNA is TGTGCCAGCAGCCGGGGACTAGCAGAAGATACGCAGTATTTT. Translation gives CASSRGLAEDTQYF.

CDR3 sequence (DNA): TGTGCCAGCAGCTTGTTAGGGCAGGAAAGGGTACACGAGCAGTACTTC. This sequence encodes CASSLLGQERVHEQYF. The gene calls are TRBV5-6 and TRBJ2-7, with D unresolved. V shed 1 base and J shed 5 bases, with 19 bases lying between them. CDR3 length: 16 residues. Germline CDR1 SGHDT, CDR2 YYEEEE. Variable domain in full (rest from reference TRBV5-6 and TRBJ2-7): DAGVTQSPTHLIKTRGQQVTLRCSPKSGHDTVSWYQQALGQGPQFIFQYYEEEERQRGNFPDRFSGHQFPNYSSELNVNALLLGDSALYLCASSLLGQERVHEQYFGPGTRLTVT.

The CDR3 DNA follows: TGTGCCAGCAGCTTGGCCGGTACAGGACCGCTTAATTTCAACACTGAAGCTTTCTTT. Residues: CASSLAGTGPLNFNTEAFF. The V and J genes are TRBV5-5 and TRBJ1-1; weak D call: TRBD1 (5 bases). Germline V lookup: CDR1 SGHKS, CDR2 YYEKEE (reference sequence). V lost 0 bases to trimming and J lost 2 bases, with 23 bases between them. This CDR3 is 19 amino acids long.

The rearrangement uses TRBV25-1 and TRBJ2-5; D call uncertain. The germline gives CDR1 MGHDK, CDR2 SYGVNS. This CDR3 has 15 residues. V shed 3 bases and J shed 0 bases, with 11 bases lying between them. The CDR3 DNA reads TGTGCCAGCAGTGAGTTTACCGCTTACCAAGAGACCCAGTACTTC. Translated: CASSEFTAYQETQYF.

The rearrangement uses TRBV19 and TRBJ2-3; 10 nucleotides match TRBD2. The CDR3 has 16 amino acids. Germline V gene data show CDR1 as LNHDA and CDR2 as SQIVND (reference sequence). With 6 bases clipped from V and 2 bases from J, the junction kept 8 bases outside the gene matches. This CDR3 reads CASSTTTSGDTDTQYF. CDR3 coding DNA: TGTGCCAGTAGCACAACCACTAGCGGGGACACAGATACGCAGTATTTT.

V and J are TRBV6-5 and TRBJ1-1; 9 nucleotides agree with TRBD1. V lost 2 bases to trimming and J lost 6 bases; unmatched junction nucleotides: 1. CDR1 and CDR2 (germline): MNHEY, SVGAGI. The CDR3 contains 13 residues. Written as DNA, the CDR3 is TGTGCCAGCAGTTACAGGGACAGGGCTGAAGCTTTCTTT. Its translation is CASSYRDRAEAFF.

The chain links TRBV5-4 to TRBJ2-1, with D perhaps matching TRBD1 (6 bases). The CDR3 contains 16 residues. The germline CDR1 and CDR2 sequences are SGHNT and YYREEE (reference sequence). The ends were cut back, 4 bases at V and 3 bases at J, with 17 bases in the middle. The CDR3 sequence: CASSPFPKGVYNEQFF. In DNA form, the CDR3 reads TGTGCCAGCAGCCCATTCCCAAAGGGGGTCTACAATGAGCAGTTCTTC.

V usage is TRBV5-4 and J usage is TRBJ2-5; TRBD1 might be the D (6 bases). Germline V gives CDR1 SGHNT, CDR2 YYREEE (reference sequence). The CDR3 is 17 amino acids. Trimming left V 4 bases short and J 2 bases short, with 21 bases between. The CDR3 loop is CASSQMGAADYQETQYF. CDR3 DNA: TGTGCCAGCAGCCAAATGGGGGCGGCGGATTATCAAGAGACCCAGTACTTC.

The chain is built from TRBV7-2 and TRBJ1-6, with 7 bases lining up with TRBD1. Germline lookup yields CDR1 SGHTA and CDR2 FQGNSA. The junction had 4 bases not matched to a gene; V was cut back by 1 base and J by 4 bases. The CDR3 loop spans 16 amino acids. The CDR3 nucleotides are TGTGCCAGCAGCTTAGGAGTGACAGGGTATAATTCACCCCTCCACTTT. It codes for CASSLGVTGYNSPLHF.

This chain joins TRBV6-6 and TRBJ1-2; D not certain. Germline lookup yields CDR1 MNHNY and CDR2 SVGAGI (reference sequence). The CDR3 has 14 residues. Trimming shortened V by 7 bases and J by 1 base, and 13 bases separated the two germline ends. CDR3 amino acids: CASTLGSFNYGYTF. The CDR3 DNA sequence: TGTGCCAGCACCCTTGGATCCTTTAACTATGGCTACACCTTC.

The sample holds a few counts of this clone. The chain combines TRBV6-6 with TRBJ2-3; D not resolved. The CDR3 loop spans 14 amino acids. Trimming pared 4 bases from V and 4 bases from J, leaving 12 bases between. The germline V gene has CDR1 MNHNY and CDR2 SVGAGI (reference sequence). Here the CDR3 reads CASSSSIFSDTQYF. DNA of the CDR3: TGTGCCAGCAGTTCGAGCATATTTTCAGATACGCAGTATTTT.

The rearrangement uses TRBV10-2 and TRBJ2-5; possible D gene TRBD2, 5 bases. The V end lost 8 bases, the J end lost 1 base, and 11 bases lay between the germline ends. From germline, CDR1 is WSHSY and CDR2 SAAADI. There are 13 residues in the CDR3. Here the CDR3 DNA reads TGCGCCAGCCGGGAAGTCCTCCAAGAGACCCAGTACTTC. The encoded protein is CASREVLQETQYF.

The gene calls are TRBV4-3 and TRBJ2-7; TRBD2 matches at 8 bases. Trimming cost V 1 base and J 2 bases; bases outside gene matches: 10. The CDR3 has 17 amino acids. Per the germline V gene, CDR1 is LGHNA and CDR2 is YSLEER. In nucleotides, the CDR3 is TGCGCCAGCAGCCAAGGTATCACTAGCGGAATGACCTACGAGCAGTACTTC. Encoded protein: CASSQGITSGMTYEQYF.

The chain carries TRBV28 and TRBJ1-1; D is undetermined. The V end was cut by 2 bases, the J end by 1 base, with 8 bases between. This CDR3 comprises 14 residues. CDR1 and CDR2 from the germline V gene are MDHEN and SYDVKM. CDR3 sequence reads: CASSLGLRNTEAFF. The CDR3 DNA follows: TGTGCCAGCAGTTTAGGCCTGAGGAACACTGAAGCTTTCTTT.

V usage is TRBV29-1 and J usage is TRBJ1-1; the D gene is possibly TRBD1 (6 bases). In germline, CDR1 is SQVTM, CDR2 ANQGSEA. Trimming took 7 bases from V and 5 from J, leaving 14 bases between them. This CDR3 contains 12 residues. The CDR3 DNA follows: TGCAGCGCCCGAACGGGGGCTACTGAAGCTTTCTTT. Its protein is CSARTGATEAFF.